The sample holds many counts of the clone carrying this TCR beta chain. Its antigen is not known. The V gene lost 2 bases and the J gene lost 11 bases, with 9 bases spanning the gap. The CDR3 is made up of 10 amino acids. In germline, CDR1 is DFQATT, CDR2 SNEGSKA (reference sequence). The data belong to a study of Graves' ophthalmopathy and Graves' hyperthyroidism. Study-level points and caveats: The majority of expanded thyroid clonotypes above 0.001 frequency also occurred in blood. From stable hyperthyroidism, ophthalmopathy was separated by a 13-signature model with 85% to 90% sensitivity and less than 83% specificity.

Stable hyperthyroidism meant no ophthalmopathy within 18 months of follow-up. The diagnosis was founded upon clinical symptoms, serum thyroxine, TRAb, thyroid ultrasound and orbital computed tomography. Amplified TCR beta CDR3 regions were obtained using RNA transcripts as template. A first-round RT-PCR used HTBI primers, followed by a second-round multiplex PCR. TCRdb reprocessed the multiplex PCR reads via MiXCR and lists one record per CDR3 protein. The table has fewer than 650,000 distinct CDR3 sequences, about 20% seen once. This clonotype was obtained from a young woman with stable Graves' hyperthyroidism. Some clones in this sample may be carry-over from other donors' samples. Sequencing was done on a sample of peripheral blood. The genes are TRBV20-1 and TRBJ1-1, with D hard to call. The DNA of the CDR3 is TGCAGTGCTAGAACTTCGTGGGCTTTCTTT. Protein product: CSARTSWAFF.